This T cell receptor (beta chain) was identified during a study of T cell repertoires in cytomegalovirus infection. The length of the CDR3 is 14 residues. Germline CDR1 and CDR2: LNHDA and SQIVND (reference sequence). Trimming removed 7 bases from V and 10 bases from J; junction bases left unmatched: 11. General study results and limits: Within the response measured ex vivo, HLA-C-restricted CMV-specific TCR beta clonotypes were dominant. Carriers of CMV and the relevant HLA type were discriminated by public TCR beta frequency.

This clonotype was detected a few times. Its antigen is unknown. TCRdb re-called the reads with MiXCR, one entry per CDR3 protein. The sample contains roughly 630,000 distinct CDR3 sequences, 20% to 25% of which appear only once. Sequencing was carried out using CD8+ T cells from PBMCs. This sequence joins TRBV19 and TRBJ2-1; 9 bases are shared with TRBD1. This TCR derives from a human donor in good health (CMV status not recorded). Some clones in this sample may be carry-over from other donors' samples. Here the CDR3 DNA reads TGTGCCAGTAAGACAAAAACAGGGGGCTGGGAGCAGTTCTTC. This codes for CASKTKTGGWEQFF.